Following are 10 T cell receptor beta chains from one sample sequenced in a study of OX40 agonist ivuxolimab in advanced cancers. Measured with immunoSEQ multiplex PCR; TCRdb has only the in-frame clones, and not every one. This sample carries 60,000 to 75,000 clones, 87% of them seen once, and the ten largest clones take under 1.5%. Specimen: CD4+ or CD8+ T cells sorted from blood, collected in a trial of the OX40 agonist ivuxolimab. These receptors all stem from an adult with an advanced solid tumor such as melanoma, head and neck, liver or kidney cancer.

This sequence joins TRBV30 and TRBJ1-4, with D possibly being TRBD1 (6 bases). The CDR3 loop spans 15 amino acids. Germline CDR1 reads GTSNPN; CDR2 reads SVGIG (reference sequence). V lost 4 bases and J 3 bases, leaving 15 bases between the germline ends. CDR3 sequence: CAWTGGRVPNEKLFF. CDR3 nucleotides: TGTGCCTGGACCGGGGGCAGAGTACCTAATGAAAAACTGTTTTTT.

The CDR3 is CASSLVIQGKMGYTF. The CDR3 nucleotides read TGCGCCAGCAGCTTGGTTATCCAGGGTAAGATGGGCTACACCTTC. The chain is built from TRBV5-1 and TRBJ1-2; D might be TRBD1 (5 bases). Between the trimmed V and J ends, which lost 0 bases and 8 bases, there was a span of 17 bases. CDR1 and CDR2 from the germline V gene are SGHRS and YFSETQ. This CDR3 contains 15 residues.

For this clone: The junction differs from germline at one of its ends, possibly a read error. The chain recombines TRBV13 with TRBJ2-1; TRBD2 aligns across 9 bases. The CDR3 contains 16 residues. Germline-derived CDR1 and CDR2 are PRHDT and FYEKMQ (reference sequence). The CDR3 region has the DNA TGTGCCAACAGCTTAGGTGTTGGCGGGAGGGCCAATGAGCAGTTCTTC. Translating gives CANSLGVGGRANEQFF.

The rearrangement links TRBV30 to TRBJ2-7, with 7 bases aligning to TRBD1. CDR1 GTSNPN and CDR2 SVGIG come from the germline V gene (reference sequence). The CDR3 is 15 amino acids. With 0 bases clipped from V and 3 bases from J, the junction kept 8 bases outside the gene matches. CDR3 nucleotide sequence: TGTGCCTGGAGTGTCAGAGGGGGCGACGTCTACGAGCAGTACTTC. Translating it yields CAWSVRGGDVYEQYF.

Comments on this clone: Different DNA sequences within this sample yield the same CDR3. The V gene is TRBV18, the J gene TRBJ2-5; tentative D call: TRBD1 (5 bases). CDR1 is KGHSH, CDR2 LQKENI, per germline. V dropped 3 bases and J dropped 1 base, with 9 bases sitting between them. CDR3 length equals 14 residues. In DNA form, the CDR3 reads TGTGCCAGCTCACCGCAGGGTCTCCAAGAGACCCAGTACTTC. Translation gives CASSPQGLQETQYF.

The chain recombines TRBV6-6 with TRBJ2-1; 9 bases are shared with TRBD2. Germline lookup yields CDR1 MNHNY and CDR2 SVGAGI (reference sequence). Losses at the gene ends were 6 bases for V and 12 bases for J; bases not matched to a gene: 15. The CDR3 totals 15 residues. The CDR3 spells CASSRVAGAEFGQFF. The CDR3 nucleotides read TGTGCCAGCAGCAGAGTAGCGGGAGCCGAATTTGGGCAGTTCTTC.

The chain recombines TRBV7-2 with TRBJ2-3, with 8 bases fitting TRBD2. With V trimmed by 2 bases and J by 3 bases, 7 bases remained unmatched. Per the germline V gene, CDR1 is SGHTA and CDR2 is FQGNSA. The CDR3 sequence is 16 residues long. The CDR3 region is CASSLWSGGGTDTQYF. As DNA, the CDR3 is TGTGCCAGCAGCTTATGGAGCGGGGGAGGGACAGATACGCAGTATTTT.

This chain links TRBV7-2 with TRBJ2-3, with D unresolved. V was trimmed by 2 bases and J by 6 bases, leaving 6 bases between them. CDR3 length: 12 amino acids. CDR1 and CDR2 (germline): SGHTA, FQGNSA. CDR3 residues: CASSLRPDTQYF. CDR3 nucleotides: TGTGCCAGCAGCTTAAGGCCGGATACGCAGTATTTT.

This clone was detected only once. This chain joins TRBV2 and TRBJ1-4, with 10 positions matching TRBD1. Trimming at V came to 5 bases and at J to 8 bases, leaving 8 bases not matched to a gene. CDR1 is SNHLY, CDR2 FYNNEI, per germline. The CDR3 has 15 residues. The CDR3 protein is CASSSQGQGREKLFF. The CDR3 DNA sequence: TGTGCCAGCAGTTCCCAGGGACAGGGGCGCGAAAAACTGTTTTTT.

The CDR3 DNA is TGTGCCAGTAGTACCCAGCGGGGGGGGGTCTACAATGAGCAGTTCTTC. This gives the protein CASSTQRGGVYNEQFF. The chain couples TRBV19 to TRBJ2-1, with 10 bases aligning to TRBD2. From germline, CDR1 is LNHDA and CDR2 SQIVND (reference sequence). The CDR3 has 16 amino acids. V lost 4 bases, J lost 3 bases, and 6 bases stayed unmatched.